There are many counts of the clone carrying this T cell receptor (beta chain). Its specificity is unknown. Newly diagnosed hyperthyroidism donors, aged 18 to 65, duration under 2 months. This sample is part of a study of Graves' ophthalmopathy and Graves' hyperthyroidism. Whole-study context: Ophthalmopathy absent within 18 months of follow-up marked hyperthyroidism as stable.

Study-wide results and limits: Progression of ophthalmopathy was predicted by the model with roughly 71% sensitivity and less than 85% specificity.

The TCR beta CDR3 regions underwent amplification from RNA transcripts. HTBI-primed first-round RT-PCR preceded second-round multiplex PCR. One entry per CDR3 protein, called by TCRdb with MiXCR from the multiplex PCR reads. The table has approximately 1.2 million distinct CDR3 sequences, 35% to 40% seen once. Sequencing used peripheral blood or thyroid tissue (not recorded which). The clonotype originates from an adult man with Graves' hyperthyroidism.

This chain's CDR3 is CASSSGGRGRGQYF. The CDR3 coding sequence is TGTGCCAGCAGTTCCGGAGGGCGGGGGCGCGGACAGTACTTC. The chain combines TRBV12-3 or TRBV12-4 with TRBJ2-7; D may be TRBD2 (7 bases). The CDR3 contains 14 residues. V dropped 4 bases and J dropped 10 bases, with 20 bases sitting between them.